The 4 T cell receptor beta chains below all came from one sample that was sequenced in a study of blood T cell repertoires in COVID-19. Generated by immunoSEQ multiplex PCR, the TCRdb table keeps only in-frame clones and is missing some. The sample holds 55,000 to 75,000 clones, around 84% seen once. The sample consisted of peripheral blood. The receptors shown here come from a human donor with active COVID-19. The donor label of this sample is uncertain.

The CDR3 spells CASSLPGENTEAFF. The CDR3 bases are TGTGCCAGCAGTCTCCCAGGGGAGAACACTGAAGCTTTCTTT. The chain combines TRBV28 with TRBJ1-1, with a weak D call TRBD1 (6 bases). CDR3 length: 14 residues. V shed 5 bases and J shed 1 base, with 11 bases lying between them. In germline, CDR1 is MDHEN, CDR2 SYDVKM.

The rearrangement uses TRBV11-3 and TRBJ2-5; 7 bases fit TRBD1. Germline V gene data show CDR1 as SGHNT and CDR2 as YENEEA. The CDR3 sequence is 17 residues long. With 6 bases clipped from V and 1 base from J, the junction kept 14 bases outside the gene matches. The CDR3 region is CASSNPSGQFAQETQYF. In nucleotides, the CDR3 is TGTGCCAGCAGTAACCCTTCGGGACAGTTTGCCCAAGAGACCCAGTACTTC.

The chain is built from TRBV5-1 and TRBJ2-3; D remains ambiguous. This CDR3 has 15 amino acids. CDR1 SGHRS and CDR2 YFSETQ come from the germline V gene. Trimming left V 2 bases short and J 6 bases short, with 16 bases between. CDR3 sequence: CASSFDGSPGDTQYF. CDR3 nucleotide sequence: TGCGCCAGCAGCTTCGACGGGTCCCCCGGGGATACGCAGTATTTT.

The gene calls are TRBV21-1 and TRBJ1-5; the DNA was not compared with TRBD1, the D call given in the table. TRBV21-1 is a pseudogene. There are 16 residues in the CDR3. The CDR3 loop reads CASSKEDRGLDQPQHF. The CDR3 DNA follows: TGTGCCAGCAGCAAAGAGGACAGGGGGCTTGATCAGCCCCAGCATTTT.